This passage covers 20 T cell receptor beta chains from one sample sequenced in a study of radiation and T cells in renal cell carcinoma. Specified time point: blood 2 weeks post-SBRT. Treatment described: 15 Gy SBRT to primary tumor, nephrectomy 4 weeks later. Sequencing was performed with immunoSEQ multiplex PCR; in TCRdb, only in-frame clones are kept and a portion is missing. The sample contains roughly 75,000 clones, about 80% of which appear only once. The material was blood, obtained from a patient whose treatment included radiotherapy and nephrectomy. The receptor set was obtained from a man aged 55 to 70 with renal cell carcinoma.

V and J are TRBV10-2 and TRBJ2-3, with 8 bases lining up with TRBD2. Germline values: CDR1 WSHSY, CDR2 SAAADI. The CDR3 extends over 12 amino acids. V was pared by 6 bases and J by 9 bases, with 5 bases of the junction left unmatched. CDR3 in amino acids: CASRDQRETQYF. In DNA form, the CDR3 reads TGCGCCAGCAGGGACCAGCGGGAGACGCAGTATTTT.

The V call is TRBV29-1, the J call TRBJ2-3; possible D gene TRBD1, 5 bases. Trimming left V 4 bases short and J 4 bases short, with 12 bases between. Germline values: CDR1 SQVTM, CDR2 ANQGSEA. The CDR3 has 13 amino acids. CDR3 amino acids: CSVGKSGSDTQYF. In DNA, the CDR3 is TGCAGCGTTGGGAAATCAGGGTCAGATACGCAGTATTTT.

This rearrangement joins TRBV6-6 to TRBJ2-4; D gene uncertain. The V end was cut by 6 bases, the J end by 4 bases, with 19 bases between. CDR3 length: 16 amino acids. Per the germline V gene, CDR1 is MNHNY and CDR2 is SVGAGI (reference sequence). The CDR3 bases are TGTGCCAGCAGCCGCACGGGCCAAAGTCCTAAAAACATTCAGTACTTC. Translating it yields CASSRTGQSPKNIQYF.

The J gene is TRBJ2-7, the V gene TRBV13; D is perhaps TRBD1 (5 bases). This CDR3 has 14 amino acids. The V end was cut by 0 bases, the J end by 3 bases, with 9 bases between. Germline V lookup: CDR1 PRHDT, CDR2 FYEKMQ (reference sequence). The CDR3 nucleotides are TGTGCCAGCAGCTTAGGCGTGACAGACTACGAGCAGTACTTC. Translation gives CASSLGVTDYEQYF.

This chain joins TRBV19 and TRBJ1-2; the D is unclear. Per the germline V gene, CDR1 is LNHDA and CDR2 is SQIVND (reference sequence). There are 15 residues in the CDR3. Trimming pared 7 bases from V and 7 bases from J, leaving 22 bases between. The CDR3: CASKVGSDNRRGYTF. CDR3 sequence (DNA): TGTGCCAGTAAGGTAGGGAGCGATAATCGTCGTGGCTACACCTTC. The variable domain in full, completed from reference TRBV19 and TRBJ1-2, reads DGGITQSPKYLFRKEGQNVTLSCEQNLNHDAMYWYRQDPGQGLRLIYYSQIVNDFQKGDIAEGYSVSREKKESFPLTVTSAQKNPTAFYLCASKVGSDNRRGYTFGSGTRLTVV.

V is TRBV14 and J is TRBJ1-1, with 11 bases lining up with TRBD1. V was clipped by 4 bases and J by 11 bases; unmatched bases: 3. CDR1 is SGHDN, CDR2 FVKESK, per germline. The CDR3 loop spans 12 amino acids. CDR3 residues: CASSLDRGRAFF. The DNA for the CDR3 is TGTGCCAGCAGCCTGGACAGGGGGCGCGCTTTCTTT.

CDR3 loop: CASSGLAGGNEQFF. CDR3 sequence (DNA): TGTGCCAGCAGTGGACTAGCGGGTGGAAATGAGCAGTTCTTC. The gene calls are TRBV25-1 and TRBJ2-1; TRBD2 aligns across 10 bases. Trimming cost V 4 bases and J 7 bases; bases outside gene matches: 4. CDR3 length: 14 amino acids. Germline values: CDR1 MGHDK, CDR2 SYGVNS.

V is TRBV9 and J is TRBJ1-1; TRBD1 aligns across 9 bases. The ends lost 5 bases at V and 0 bases at J; junction bases unmatched: 11. The CDR3 totals 17 residues. The V gene's germline CDR1 is SGDLS and CDR2 YYNGEE. In DNA, the CDR3 is TGTGCCAGCAGTTTTTCCGGGACAGGGTATATGAACACTGAAGCTTTCTTT. It is translated as CASSFSGTGYMNTEAFF. The variable domain in full, with the rest retrieved from reference TRBV9 and TRBJ1-1, is DSGVTQTPKHLITATGQRVTLRCSPRSGDLSVYWYQQSLDQGLQFLIQYYNGEERAKGNILERFSAQQFPDLHSELNLSSLELGDSALYFCASSFSGTGYMNTEAFFGQGTRLTVV.

The J gene is TRBJ1-1, the V gene TRBV7-8; D unresolved. The V end lost 1 base, the J end lost 0 bases, and 9 bases lay between the germline ends. This CDR3 spans 15 amino acids. Germline V CDR1 and CDR2: SGHVS, FQNEAQ. CDR3 residues: CASSLDSLLNTEAFF. The CDR3 coding sequence is TGTGCCAGCAGCTTAGATAGCTTACTGAACACTGAAGCTTTCTTT.

There are a few counts of this clone. This chain connects TRBV14 to TRBJ2-1, with D perhaps TRBD2 (6 bases). This CDR3 contains 18 residues. V was pared by 2 bases and J by 3 bases, with 20 bases between. Germline values: CDR1 SGHDN, CDR2 FVKESK. CDR3 residues: CASSQWGTFEGNYNEQFF. CDR3 DNA: TGTGCCAGCAGCCAATGGGGGACTTTCGAAGGGAACTACAATGAGCAGTTCTTC.

This chain uses TRBV4-1 with TRBJ1-6, with no clear D. The V end lost 0 bases, the J end lost 6 bases, and 6 bases lay between the germline ends. Germline V gives CDR1 MGHRA, CDR2 YSYEKL. The CDR3 sequence is 14 residues long. As DNA, the CDR3 is TGCGCCAGCAGCCAAGAACGAGGTAATTCACCCCTCCACTTT. Protein sequence: CASSQERGNSPLHF.

This clone was counted between two and nine times. V and J are TRBV9 and TRBJ2-2; no clear D gene. The germline V and J ends were trimmed by 0 bases and 6 bases, with 3 bases remaining between them. The CDR3 totals 12 residues. Per the germline V gene, CDR1 is SGDLS and CDR2 is YYNGEE. The CDR3 DNA sequence: TGTGCCAGCAGCGTAGGTTCCGGGGAGCTGTTTTTT. The encoded protein is CASSVGSGELFF. Variable domain in full (rest from reference TRBV9 and TRBJ2-2): DSGVTQTPKHLITATGQRVTLRCSPRSGDLSVYWYQQSLDQGLQFLIQYYNGEERAKGNILERFSAQQFPDLHSELNLSSLELGDSALYFCASSVGSGELFFGEGSRLTVL.

The J gene is TRBJ1-1, the V gene TRBV19; 8 nucleotides match TRBD1. V was clipped by 6 bases and J by 3 bases; unmatched bases: 3. CDR3 length equals 13 residues. The germline gives CDR1 LNHDA, CDR2 SQIVND (reference sequence). The CDR3 DNA sequence: TGTGCCAGTAGCGACAGGGGTGACACTGAAGCTTTCTTT. Encoded protein: CASSDRGDTEAFF.

The rearrangement joins TRBV28 to TRBJ2-7; perhaps D is TRBD1 or TRBD2 (5 bases each). There are 12 residues in the CDR3. Per the germline V gene, CDR1 is MDHEN and CDR2 is SYDVKM. V was pared by 6 bases and J by 6 bases, with 12 bases between. CDR3 nucleotide sequence: TGTGCCAGCAGGGGGGAACTTCGCGAGCAGTACTTC. Amino acid sequence: CASRGELREQYF.

This clone was detected only once. V and J are TRBV10-3 and TRBJ2-7, with D possibly called TRBD1 or TRBD2 (5 bases each). V was clipped by 0 bases and J by 4 bases, with 10 bases between them. The CDR3 sequence is 14 residues long. The germline V gene encodes CDR1 ENHRY and CDR2 SYGVKD. The CDR3 coding sequence is TGTGCCATCAGTGAGTCGGGACCTCTTTACGAGCAGTACTTC. It codes for CAISESGPLYEQYF.

The chain carries TRBV18 and TRBJ2-7, with D hard to call. CDR1 and CDR2 from the germline V gene are KGHSH and LQKENI. This CDR3 region has 12 residues. V was cut by 6 bases and J by 5 bases, with 11 bases left in between. This CDR3 is CASSALHDEQYF. Here the CDR3 DNA reads TGTGCCAGCTCGGCTCTCCACGACGAGCAGTACTTC.

This clone has a handful of counts. V gene TRBV6-5 combines with J gene TRBJ2-1, with TRBD2 identical over 9 bases. Germline V lookup: CDR1 MNHEY, CDR2 SVGAGI. The CDR3 covers 14 residues. The V gene end was trimmed by 5 bases and the J gene end by 9 bases; junction bases not matched to a gene: 8. The CDR3 loop reads CASSAGTSPSEQFF. The DNA for the CDR3 is TGTGCCAGCAGTGCCGGGACTAGCCCGTCTGAGCAGTTCTTC.

This clone was observed a few times. This chain uses TRBV6-5 with TRBJ2-7; TRBD2 is a possible D gene (6 bases). V was trimmed by 6 bases and J by 0 bases, leaving 12 bases between them. Germline-derived CDR1 and CDR2 are MNHEY and SVGAGI. The CDR3 runs to 14 residues. The CDR3 coding sequence is TGTGCCAGCAGACCGGGACTGAGCTCCTACGAGCAGTACTTC. Translated: CASRPGLSSYEQYF.

The V call is TRBV5-1, the J call TRBJ2-2; 13 bases match TRBD2. With 3 bases clipped from V and 4 bases from J, the junction kept 3 bases outside the gene matches. The germline V gene encodes CDR1 SGHRS and CDR2 YFSETQ. This CDR3 region has 16 residues. The chain's CDR3 is CASSWTSGSSTGELFF. CDR3 coding DNA: TGCGCCAGCAGCTGGACTAGCGGGAGTAGCACCGGGGAGCTGTTTTTT. The full variable domain, with the rest looked up from reference TRBV5-1 and TRBJ2-2, is KAGVTQTPRYLIKTRGQQVTLSCSPISGHRSVSWYQQTPGQGLQFLFEYFSETQRNKGNFPGRFSGRQFSNSRSEMNVSTLELGDSALYLCASSWTSGSSTGELFFGEGSRLTVL.

This chain links TRBV7-2 with TRBJ1-2; D unclear. Per germline, CDR1 SGHTA and CDR2 FQGNSA. The CDR3 length is 13 residues. The V and J ends lost 5 bases and 6 bases respectively, with 13 bases between them. The CDR3 loop reads CASSSSSRDGYTF. The CDR3 nucleotides read TGTGCCAGCAGCAGCTCCTCAAGGGATGGCTACACCTTC.